This T cell receptor beta chain emerged from a study of cytotoxic CD8 clonotypes in ibrutinib-treated CLL. Study details: Complete response was seen in 2 patients and partial in approximately 24; around twelve progressed and roughly 15 stayed remitted after a median approximately 70 months. The samples contained under 300,000 productive templates on average. They also contained an average of about 90,000 productive rearrangements.

About this clone: What it binds is not known. A junction end diverges from the germline sequence, so it may reflect a read error.

This CDR3 contains 14 residues. Germline values: CDR1 SGHVS, CDR2 FNYEAQ. Sequenced by immunoSEQ multiplex PCR; TCRdb stores in-frame clones only, minus some. The sample holds some 80,000 clones, around 79% seen once. Whole-study findings and limits: Stable or contracted on treatment, public clonotypes were also uncommon.

The sequenced sample was PBMCs, obtained after 12 months of ibrutinib treatment. This chain links TRBV7-6 with TRBJ2-2, with D unclear. This receptor was identified in a human donor with chronic lymphocytic leukemia. The CDR3: CASSLVRNSGELFF. As DNA, the CDR3 is TGTGCCAGCAGCTTAGTACGGAACAGCGGGGAGCTGTTTTTT.